The sequence of this T cell receptor (beta chain) was determined in a study of blood T cell repertoires in COVID-19. Study context: COVID-19 samples from acute and convalescent phases originated in the United States, Italy and Spain.

With V trimmed by 5 bases and J by 4 bases, 14 bases remained unmatched. The CDR3 sequence is 17 residues long. In germline, CDR1 is MGHRA, CDR2 YSYEKL. Categorization into cohorts depended on clinical history that participants reported. Only in-frame clones appear in the TCRdb table, and some are missing; sequencing was by immunoSEQ multiplex PCR. The table records around 200,000 clones, roughly 90% of them present only once. The TCR originated in a woman aged 30 to 39 who had recovered from COVID-19. The chain recombines TRBV4-1 with TRBJ1-2, with 9 bases fitting TRBD1. The material sequenced was PBMCs or T cells enriched from blood (not recorded which). The CDR3 DNA sequence: TGCGCCAGCAGCACCCACCGGGACAGGGTTATTGGCTATGGCTACACCTTC. Its translation: CASSTHRDRVIGYGYTF.